These 28 T cell receptor beta chains share one sample of origin, sequenced in a study of regulatory and conventional T cells in RAG deficiency. Sequencing used immunoSEQ multiplex PCR; TCRdb keeps in-frame clones, though not all of them. The data contain tens of thousands of clones, 70% to 90% of them seen just once; the ten biggest clones take up roughly an eighth. This same sample was also taken into another study, of regulatory T cells. That investigation notes: The PCR used 52 TRBV and 13 TRBJ primers.

The source material was CD8+ T cells sorted from blood. The receptors shown here come from a human donor in good health.

This chain joins TRBV7-8 and TRBJ2-3, with TRBD2 matching 8 bases. V trimming: 4 bases; J trimming: 8 bases; junction bases outside the gene matches: 5. From germline, CDR1 is SGHVS and CDR2 FQNEAQ. This CDR3 has 13 residues. The CDR3 protein is CASSSTGLATQYF. CDR3 nucleotide sequence: TGTGCCAGCAGCTCCACTGGACTAGCTACGCAGTATTTT.

The count of this clone is one. This rearrangement joins TRBV4-1 to TRBJ2-5; possible D gene TRBD1, 6 bases. There are 13 residues in the CDR3. V lost 3 bases to trimming and J lost 5 bases, with 10 bases between them. Looked up from germline, CDR1 is MGHRA and CDR2 is YSYEKL. The CDR3 nucleotides read TGCGCCAGCAGCCAGGGGGCGGTGGAGACCCAGTACTTC. This translates into CASSQGAVETQYF.

This chain joins TRBV29-1 and TRBJ2-1; D perhaps matches TRBD1 (6 bases). Per the germline V gene, CDR1 is SQVTM and CDR2 is ANQGSEA. CDR3 length: 13 residues. V was cut by 5 bases and J by 3 bases, with 11 bases left in between. DNA for the CDR3: TGCAGCGTTAACCGGGACAACTACAATGAGCAGTTCTTC. This codes for CSVNRDNYNEQFF.

The chain uses TRBV6-6 and TRBJ2-7, with TRBD2 matching over 7 bases. With V trimmed by 1 base and J by 6 bases, 6 bases remained unmatched. Germline CDR1 and CDR2: MNHNY and SVGAGI (reference sequence). There are 14 residues in the CDR3. The CDR3 coding sequence is TGTGCCAGCAGTTACTGGGGGGGAGCGGCCGAGCAGTACTTC. Residues: CASSYWGGAAEQYF.

The chain carries TRBV10-1 and TRBJ2-5; 7 bases align to TRBD1. Trimming at V came to 3 bases and at J to 5 bases, leaving 3 bases not matched to a gene. The CDR3 loop spans 13 amino acids. Germline CDR1 and CDR2: WNHNN and SYGVQD (reference sequence). CDR3 sequence: CASSEGGSETQYF. Written as DNA, the CDR3 is TGCGCCAGCAGTGAAGGGGGCTCGGAGACCCAGTACTTC.

The CDR3 nucleotides are TGCAGCGGTTCTACTTACACGGAGACCCAGTACTTC. Protein sequence: CSGSTYTETQYF. J is TRBJ2-5 and V is TRBV29-1; D gene ambiguous. Germline CDR1 SQVTM, CDR2 ANQGSEA. V dropped 7 bases and J dropped 5 bases, with 14 bases sitting between them. CDR3 length: 12 residues.

This clone has a single count. J is TRBJ1-6 and V is TRBV27; TRBD1 might be the D (5 bases). Deletions cut 2 bases from V and 10 bases from J, with 18 bases between. There are 16 residues in the CDR3. The germline V gene encodes CDR1 MNHEY and CDR2 SMNVEV (reference sequence). Written as DNA, the CDR3 is TGTGCCAGCAGTTTAATGGGGGAACGTTACGGGTCACCCCTCCACTTT. Residues: CASSLMGERYGSPLHF.

The chain carries TRBV4-1 and TRBJ2-7; D is ambiguous. The V end lost 1 base, the J end lost 0 bases, and 4 bases lay between the germline ends. The length of the CDR3 is 13 residues. Germline CDR1 is MGHRA and CDR2 is YSYEKL. Here the CDR3 DNA reads TGCGCCAGCAGCCAAGGAGTCTCCTACGAGCAGTACTTC. It translates to CASSQGVSYEQYF.

The chain links TRBV15 to TRBJ1-6; D gene uncertain. The CDR3 covers 11 residues. Germline V lookup: CDR1 LNHNV, CDR2 YYDKDF (reference sequence). V was pared by 5 bases and J by 6 bases, with 2 bases between. This chain's CDR3 is CATSSNSPLHF. The CDR3 bases are TGTGCCACCAGCTCTAATTCACCCCTCCACTTT.

For the CDR3, the DNA is TGTGCCAGCAGTGTAGGGACAGGCAATCAGCCCCAGCATTTT. The encoded protein is CASSVGTGNQPQHF. The chain combines TRBV28 with TRBJ1-5, with 7 nucleotides matching TRBD1. Germline V gene data show CDR1 as MDHEN and CDR2 as SYDVKM. CDR3 size: 14 residues. The V and J ends lost 5 bases and 2 bases, in that order; junction bases with no gene match: 3.

This chain connects TRBV6-5 to TRBJ2-7; D is unclear. The CDR3 contains 11 residues. V lost 8 bases and J lost 3, with 8 bases in between. Germline V lookup: CDR1 MNHEY, CDR2 SVGAGI. The CDR3 DNA reads TGTGCCAGCGGTAGAGACTACGAGCAGTACTTC. It translates to CASGRDYEQYF.

The chain has TRBV27 and TRBJ2-1, with D maybe TRBD1 (9 bases). The V and J ends lost 0 bases and 12 bases respectively, with 24 bases between them. This CDR3 contains 17 residues. Germline CDR1 MNHEY, CDR2 SMNVEV (reference sequence). DNA of the CDR3: TGTGCCAGCAGTTTATCGCCTACAGGGGGCTCGGGGGGGGTGCAGTTCTTC. Its translation: CASSLSPTGGSGGVQFF.

The chain links TRBV11-3 to TRBJ1-1; D gene uncertain. CDR3 length: 14 residues. Trimming removed 0 bases at V and 0 bases at J, with 5 bases between. Germline V gives CDR1 SGHNT, CDR2 YENEEA. Here the CDR3 DNA reads TGTGCCAGCAGCTTAGAACAGATGAACACTGAAGCTTTCTTT. Translated: CASSLEQMNTEAFF.

This chain connects TRBV10-3 to TRBJ1-5; D possibly corresponds to TRBD1 (5 bases). V lost 8 bases and J 5 bases, leaving 13 bases between the germline ends. Per the germline V gene, CDR1 is ENHRY and CDR2 is SYGVKD. This CDR3 spans 13 amino acids. The CDR3 bases are TGTGCCATCCGAGGGGTTCGGGATCAGCCCCAGCATTTT. It specifies CAIRGVRDQPQHF.

The chain recombines TRBV7-9 with TRBJ2-3; D is uncertain. Germline V gene lookup returns CDR1 SEHNR and CDR2 FQNEAQ (reference sequence). This CDR3 contains 13 residues. With 2 bases removed from V and 0 bases from J, the gap between germline ends came to 3 bases. The CDR3 region has the DNA TGTGCCAGCAGCTTAATTAGCACAGATACGCAGTATTTT. Its protein is CASSLISTDTQYF.

The chain recombines TRBV19 with TRBJ2-7; D may be TRBD1 or TRBD2 (5 bases each). Germline-derived CDR1 and CDR2 are LNHDA and SQIVND (reference sequence). V lost 7 bases and J lost 3, with 16 bases in between. The CDR3 sequence is 14 residues long. The CDR3 is CASKIRDGGYEQYF. CDR3 nucleotides: TGTGCCAGTAAAATAAGGGACGGAGGCTACGAGCAGTACTTC.

This chain joins TRBV28 and TRBJ2-1, with TRBD2 matching 7 bases. V was pared by 6 bases and J by 7 bases, with 3 bases of the junction left unmatched. Germline CDR1 MDHEN, CDR2 SYDVKM. There are 12 residues in the CDR3. The CDR3 DNA reads as TGTGCCAGCAGGTCGGGGGGAAATGAGCAGTTCTTC. Amino acids: CASRSGGNEQFF.

V gene TRBV9 combines with J gene TRBJ2-2; tentative D call: TRBD2 (7 bases). Trimming stripped 2 bases from V and 7 bases from J, with 12 bases between. CDR3 length: 14 amino acids. Germline V gives CDR1 SGDLS, CDR2 YYNGEE. CDR3 sequence: CASSVLGGGGELFF. CDR3 nucleotide sequence: TGTGCCAGCAGCGTCTTAGGGGGGGGCGGGGAGCTGTTTTTT.

This clone was detected only once. The V call is TRBV4-1, the J call TRBJ1-1; D is uncertain. CDR1 is MGHRA, CDR2 YSYEKL, per germline. V shed 4 bases and J shed 10 bases, with 19 bases lying between them. The CDR3 loop spans 14 amino acids. CDR3 nucleotides: TGCGCCAGCAGCCCCCGGGCCAGCGGGTCGGGAGCTTTCTTT. Translated: CASSPRASGSGAFF.

The rearrangement joins TRBV12-5 to TRBJ2-3; 10 bases map to TRBD2. Germline assignment: CDR1 LGHNT and CDR2 FRNRAP. The CDR3 has 15 amino acids. V dropped 0 bases and J dropped 3; count of bases not matched to a gene: 0. The CDR3: CASGLVLAGTDTQYF. CDR3 nucleotides: TGTGCTAGTGGTTTGGTACTAGCGGGGACAGATACGCAGTATTTT.

The chain combines TRBV15 with TRBJ1-1, with D hard to call. Trimming cost V 2 bases and J 5 bases, with 12 bases left between them. Germline V gene data show CDR1 as LNHNV and CDR2 as YYDKDF (reference sequence). This CDR3 is 14 amino acids long. The CDR3, as DNA: TGTGCCACCAGCAGATCGAGGGTTGGGACTGAAGCTTTCTTT. Its translation is CATSRSRVGTEAFF.

This clone was detected only once. The chain couples TRBV6-6 to TRBJ1-2, with D possibly being TRBD1 (5 bases). CDR3 size: 13 residues. Trimming took off 5 bases at V and 4 bases at J, with 11 bases between the two ends. CDR1 and CDR2 from the germline V gene are MNHNY and SVGAGI (reference sequence). CDR3 nucleotide sequence: TGTGCCAGCAGTGGGGTACAGGCCTATGGCTACACCTTC. This gives the protein CASSGVQAYGYTF.

In DNA, the CDR3 is TGTGCCAGCAGCATAGACAGCGGGAATGAAAAACTGTTTTTT. Translated, it gives CASSIDSGNEKLFF. The J gene is TRBJ1-4, the V gene TRBV7-9; weak D call: TRBD1 (5 bases). From germline, CDR1 is SEHNR and CDR2 FQNEAQ (reference sequence). The V and J ends lost 5 bases and 5 bases respectively, with 12 bases between them. The CDR3 contains 14 residues.

The chain links TRBV7-8 to TRBJ1-5; the D is unclear. The V gene's germline CDR1 is SGHVS and CDR2 FQNEAQ. Deletions cut 5 bases from V and 3 bases from J, with 14 bases between. The CDR3 contains 15 residues. CDR3 loop: CASSPQRQLNQPQHF. The CDR3 nucleotides are TGTGCCAGCAGCCCCCAGAGGCAACTCAATCAGCCCCAGCATTTT. Based on the CDR3 plus reference TRBV7-8 and TRBJ1-5, the full variable domain is GAGVSQSPRYKVAKRGQDVALRCDPISGHVSLFWYQQALGQGPEFLTYFQNEAQLDKSGLPSDRFFAERPEGSVSTLKIQRTQQEDSAVYLCASSPQRQLNQPQHFGDGTRLSIL.

This rearrangement joins TRBV2 to TRBJ1-3, with D perhaps matching TRBD1 (5 bases). Trimming took 0 bases from V and 10 from J, leaving 16 bases between them. The length of the CDR3 is 15 residues. Germline V gene sequence: CDR1 SNHLY, CDR2 FYNNEI. The CDR3 is CASSEARGERVTIYF. CDR3 DNA: TGTGCCAGCAGTGAAGCGCGGGGGGAGCGTGTTACCATATATTTT.

This chain links TRBV15 with TRBJ2-7; 9 positions agree with TRBD1. CDR3 length: 16 residues. CDR1 is LNHNV, CDR2 YYDKDF, per germline (reference sequence). V dropped 0 bases and J dropped 2; count of bases not matched to a gene: 5. The CDR3 here is CATSRDAGQGTYEQYF. The CDR3 nucleotides read TGTGCCACCAGCAGAGATGCGGGACAGGGTACCTACGAGCAGTACTTC.

This clone was found once. The V call is TRBV5-1, the J call TRBJ2-7; D gene uncertain. CDR3 length: 13 residues. The germline gives CDR1 SGHRS, CDR2 YFSETQ. V was cut by 3 bases and J by 2 bases, with 9 bases left in between. The CDR3 DNA reads as TGCGCCAGCAGCTCGACGCGAACCTACGAGCAGTACTTC. The encoded protein is CASSSTRTYEQYF.

A few counts support this clone. The chain couples TRBV7-3 to TRBJ2-2; D is possibly TRBD1 or TRBD2 (5 bases each). The V end lost 5 bases, the J end lost 5 bases, and 30 bases lay between the germline ends. The CDR3 loop spans 20 amino acids. The germline gives CDR1 SGHTA, CDR2 FQGTGA. This CDR3 reads CASSEWASGTGLAGTGELFF. CDR3 nucleotides: TGTGCCAGCAGCGAATGGGCATCCGGGACGGGGCTTGCGGGTACCGGGGAGCTGTTTTTT.